This T cell receptor (beta chain) originates from a study of blood T cells in healthy people across ages. Every donor provided 8.5 to 10 milliliters of peripheral blood. The CDR3 contains 16 residues. Then a second PCR, running about 7 to 11 cycles, was carried out with a sample-barcoded 5' primer and a J-beta primer mix. A 12-random-nucleotide template-switch adaptor tagged each cDNA molecule. TCRdb reprocessed the 5' RACE reads via MiXCR and lists one record per CDR3 protein. Of over 950,000 distinct CDR3 sequences in the sample, about 51% were seen once. The receptor was isolated from a woman aged 55-69 years in good health. V and J are TRBV21-1 and TRBJ2-3; the DNA was not used to check the table's D call, TRBD2. TRBV21-1 is labeled a pseudogene. Sequenced input: blood. The CDR3 sequence: CASSTRRETSTDTQYF. The CDR3, as DNA: TGTGCCAGCAGCACTAGGCGGGAGACTAGCACAGATACGCAGTATTTT.